The text below deals with one TCR beta chain. This may stem from a read error, because a much larger clone lies one nucleotide away. At the time of active disease, bone marrow was collected from every patient. The data belong to a study of read filtering for tumor transcriptome and immune sequencing. This library used approximately 390 ng RNA and molecular barcoded adaptors spanning alpha/delta and beta/gamma chains. TCRdb reanalysed the reads using MiXCR and keeps one entry per CDR3 protein. The sample shows over 80,000 distinct CDR3 sequences, over 9% of them seen only once. Sequenced: a population of CD138-negative cells sorted from bone marrow. The TCR comes from a donor over 35 with multiple myeloma.

The CDR3 region is CASSLEEGSYNGQFF. The CDR3 bases are TGCGCCAGCAGCTTGGAAGAGGGGTCCTACAATGGGCAGTTCTTC. The V gene is TRBV5-1, the J gene TRBJ2-1; the D call may be TRBD1 or TRBD2 (5 bases each). Germline CDR1 is SGHRS and CDR2 is YFSETQ. This CDR3 is 15 amino acids long.